What follows are 7 T cell receptor beta chains derived from one specimen sequenced in a study of T cells in Graves' hyperthyroidism and ophthalmopathy. Amplified TCR beta CDR3 regions came from RNA transcripts. With the HTBI primer set, the TCR CDR3 went through a first round of RT-PCR. TCRdb redid the calling of the multiplex PCR reads with MiXCR, one entry per CDR3 protein. The table lists about 460,000 distinct CDR3 sequences, roughly 23% of them singletons. The sequenced material came from blood. The receptor set was obtained from a woman aged 70-85 years with Graves' ophthalmopathy.

This clonotype appeared many times. The V and J genes are TRBV9 and TRBJ1-6; D is unresolved. CDR3 length: 13 residues. The germline gives CDR1 SGDLS, CDR2 YYNGEE. The V and J ends lost 0 bases and 8 bases respectively, with 6 bases between them. The CDR3 coding sequence is TGTGCCAGCAGCGTAGAGTCGGATTCACCCCTCCACTTT. Translated: CASSVESDSPLHF. The full variable domain, in which reference TRBV9 and TRBJ1-6 provide the parts outside the CDR3, is DSGVTQTPKHLITATGQRVTLRCSPRSGDLSVYWYQQSLDQGLQFLIQYYNGEERAKGNILERFSAQQFPDLHSELNLSSLELGDSALYFCASSVESDSPLHFGNGTRLTVT.

As DNA, the CDR3 is TGTGCCAGCAGCCGAAATGGGGGACAGCCCCAGCATTTT. This encodes CASSRNGGQPQHF. This chain connects TRBV12-3 or TRBV12-4 to TRBJ1-5; possible D gene TRBD1, 5 bases. Between the trimmed V and J ends, which lost 6 bases and 7 bases, there was a span of 13 bases. The CDR3 contains 13 residues.

This clonotype was seen only a few times. The chain employs TRBV28 and TRBJ2-7; 8 nucleotides match TRBD2. Losses at the gene ends were 5 bases for V and 1 base for J; bases not matched to a gene: 10. The CDR3 length is 16 residues. The germline V gene has CDR1 MDHEN and CDR2 SYDVKM. CDR3 residues: CASSGSGSGRSYEQYF. As DNA, the CDR3 is TGTGCCAGCAGTGGAAGCGGGAGCGGACGATCCTACGAGCAGTACTTC.

This clonotype appeared a few times. The chain combines TRBV7-2 with TRBJ2-7, with D uncertain. V lost 3 bases and J lost 3, with 15 bases in between. There are 15 residues in the CDR3. The germline gives CDR1 SGHTA, CDR2 FQGNSA. In DNA, the CDR3 is TGTGCCAGCAGCTTGAGGCGGACCCTTCTCTACGAGCAGTACTTC. It encodes CASSLRRTLLYEQYF.

The chain is built from TRBV19 and TRBJ2-7; 9 positions agree with TRBD2. Germline V gene data show CDR1 as LNHDA and CDR2 as SQIVND (reference sequence). Trimming removed 1 base from V and 7 bases from J; junction bases left unmatched: 11. The CDR3 loop spans 16 amino acids. The CDR3, as DNA: TGTGCCAGTAGTATAGCCCTCGCTCTAGCGGGACGGGAGCAGTACTTC. Amino acids: CASSIALALAGREQYF.

The chain recombines TRBV4-3 with TRBJ2-7; possibly TRBD1 or TRBD2 for D (5 bases each). Trimming shortened V by 2 bases and J by 5 bases, and 10 bases separated the two germline ends. This CDR3 is built from 13 residues. Germline V gives CDR1 LGHNA, CDR2 YSLEER. The DNA for the CDR3 is TGCGCCAGCAGCCAAATGAGGGGCAACGAGCAGTACTTC. Translated, it gives CASSQMRGNEQYF.

This chain links TRBV2 with TRBJ2-2; D may be TRBD2 (6 bases). CDR1 and CDR2 from the germline V gene are SNHLY and FYNNEI. The CDR3 extends over 17 amino acids. The V end lost 4 bases, the J end lost 4 bases, and 19 bases lay between the germline ends. The CDR3: CASSVSAGGGSTGELFF. The CDR3 DNA reads as TGTGCCAGCAGTGTTTCGGCAGGTGGGGGGAGCACCGGGGAGCTGTTTTTT. Full variable domain (remainder filled in from reference TRBV2 and TRBJ2-2): EPEVTQTPSHQVTQMGQEVILRCVPISNHLYFYWYRQILGQKVEFLVSFYNNEISEKSEIFDDQFSVERPDGSNFTLKIRSTKLEDSAMYFCASSVSAGGGSTGELFFGEGSRLTVL.